These 17 T cell receptor beta chains originate from one sample sequenced in a study of blood T cell repertoires in COVID-19. Some clones are missing from TCRdb's copy, which holds only in-frame ones; the method was immunoSEQ multiplex PCR. The profile shows approximately 74,000 clones, roughly 90% of them singletons. Sequenced material: peripheral blood. All receptors come from a woman aged 55-75 years with acute or convalescent COVID-19.

The genes are TRBV25-1 and TRBJ1-2; tentatively, D is TRBD1 (6 bases). The CDR3 runs to 15 residues. Trimming took 3 bases from V and 8 from J, leaving 19 bases between them. The germline CDR1 and CDR2 sequences are MGHDK and SYGVNS. CDR3 loop: CASSDQWTDRGGYTF. In nucleotides, the CDR3 is TGTGCCAGCAGTGACCAATGGACAGACCGAGGAGGCTACACCTTC.

The chain employs TRBV7-9 and TRBJ1-2, with TRBD1 matching 7 bases. The V gene end was trimmed by 4 bases and the J gene end by 2 bases; junction bases not matched to a gene: 7. Germline-derived CDR1 and CDR2 are SEHNR and FQNEAQ (reference sequence). The CDR3 sequence is 15 residues long. The CDR3 loop is CASSSTGHGNYGYTF. CDR3 DNA: TGTGCCAGCAGCTCGACAGGGCACGGCAACTATGGCTACACCTTC.

DNA for the CDR3: TGTGCCAGTAGTACAAGACAGGGCCACCAAGAGACCCAGTACTTC. Its translation: CASSTRQGHQETQYF. V usage is TRBV19 and J usage is TRBJ2-5; 7 bases agree with TRBD1. This CDR3 has 15 amino acids. In germline, CDR1 is LNHDA, CDR2 SQIVND (reference sequence). V dropped 4 bases and J dropped 0; count of bases not matched to a gene: 5.

The rearrangement uses TRBV12-3 or TRBV12-4 and TRBJ1-1; the D is unclear. The CDR3 spans 13 residues. Trimming removed 3 bases from V and 4 bases from J, with 9 bases in between. The CDR3 bases are TGTGCCAGCAGTTTTACTCTTGTCACTGAAGCTTTCTTT. It codes for CASSFTLVTEAFF.

A single count supports this clone. The V gene is TRBV6-5, the J gene TRBJ1-1; TRBD1 might be the D (6 bases). The CDR3 totals 15 residues. Trimming took off 4 bases at V and 11 bases at J, with 23 bases between the two ends. CDR1 MNHEY and CDR2 SVGAGI come from the germline V gene. As DNA, the CDR3 is TGTGCCAGCAGTTCCGACCAAAGAAACAGGGCACGGGCTTTCTTT. Its translation: CASSSDQRNRARAFF.

The V gene is TRBV28, the J gene TRBJ1-4, with 7 bases fitting TRBD1. The CDR3 has 14 residues. J gave up 4 bases and V 4 bases, and 3 bases lay outside the gene matches. Germline assignment: CDR1 MDHEN and CDR2 SYDVKM. The DNA for the CDR3 is TGTGCCAGCAGTTCACAGGGGTTTAATGAAAAACTGTTTTTT. Amino acids: CASSSQGFNEKLFF.

The J gene is TRBJ2-7, the V gene TRBV6-6; 7 bases agree with TRBD1. Germline assignment: CDR1 MNHNY and CDR2 SVGAGI (reference sequence). The J segment lost 1 base and the V segment lost 5 bases, leaving 5 bases of the junction unmatched. The CDR3 is made up of 14 amino acids. The chain's CDR3 is CASSLRTGSYEQYV. In nucleotides, the CDR3 is TGTGCCAGCAGTCTAAGGACAGGTTCCTACGAGCAGTACGTC.

The chain uses TRBV28 and TRBJ1-4; 11 bases are a match to TRBD1. Germline V gene sequence: CDR1 MDHEN, CDR2 SYDVKM. Trimming removed 8 bases from V and 8 bases from J; junction bases left unmatched: 7. The CDR3 is 14 amino acids. The CDR3 DNA is TGTGCCAGCCGAGGGACAGGGGGAGACGAAAAACTGTTTTTT. Residues: CASRGTGGDEKLFF.

The chain has TRBV11-2 and TRBJ2-7, with TRBD1 matching 7 bases. This CDR3 is 14 amino acids long. J lost 0 bases, V lost 5 bases, and 4 bases had no gene match. Germline CDR1 and CDR2: SGHAT and FQNNGV. CDR3 amino acids: CASSTDRDSYEQYV. As DNA, the CDR3 is TGTGCCAGCAGCACAGACAGGGACTCCTACGAGCAGTACGTC.

The sample holds one count of this clone. V usage is TRBV9 and J usage is TRBJ2-3; 7 bases are shared with TRBD1. With 4 bases clipped from V and 5 bases from J, the junction kept 4 bases outside the gene matches. Germline CDR1 SGDLS, CDR2 YYNGEE. The CDR3 is 13 amino acids. Written as DNA, the CDR3 is TGTGCCAGCAGCAAAACAGGGGTAGATACGCAGTATTTT. Its translation is CASSKTGVDTQYF.

This chain links TRBV6-5 with TRBJ1-3, with a tentative D call TRBD1 (5 bases). V dropped 2 bases and J dropped 2 bases, with 7 bases sitting between them. The germline V gene encodes CDR1 MNHEY and CDR2 SVGAGI. The CDR3 has 14 amino acids. The CDR3 nucleotides are TGTGCCAGCAGTTACGGGGCACCTGGAAACACCATATATTTT. Its translation: CASSYGAPGNTIYF.

The genes are TRBV15 and TRBJ2-2; possible D gene TRBD1, 6 bases. V shed 1 base and J shed 2 bases, with 11 bases lying between them. The length of the CDR3 is 16 residues. The germline V gene has CDR1 LNHNV and CDR2 YYDKDF (reference sequence). CDR3 DNA: TGTGCCACCAGCAGAGGGGCAGGGGTTAACACCGGGGAGCTGTTTTTT. This gives the protein CATSRGAGVNTGELFF. Based on the CDR3 plus reference TRBV15 and TRBJ2-2, the full variable domain is DAMVIQNPRYQVTQFGKPVTLSCSQTLNHNVMYWYQQKSSQAPKLLFHYYDKDFNNEADTPDNFQSRRPNTSFCFLDIRSPGLGDTAMYLCATSRGAGVNTGELFFGEGSRLTVL.

This clone was recorded a few times. The chain is built from TRBV4-2 and TRBJ2-2; 7 nucleotides agree with TRBD2. The junction had 4 bases not matched to a gene; V was cut back by 1 base and J by 2 bases. This CDR3 spans 16 amino acids. Germline assignment: CDR1 LGHNA and CDR2 YNFKEQ. The chain's CDR3 is CASSQGSSGNTGELFF. CDR3 coding DNA: TGTGCCAGCAGCCAAGGGTCTAGCGGTAACACCGGGGAGCTGTTTTTT.

The rearrangement uses TRBV13 and TRBJ2-3, with 12 bases identical to TRBD2. The CDR3 is 20 amino acids. Germline CDR1 and CDR2: PRHDT and FYEKMQ (reference sequence). Losses at the gene ends were 4 bases for V and 3 bases for J; bases not matched to a gene: 17. CDR3 sequence: CASSSFHLAGGPTSTDTQYF. In DNA, the CDR3 is TGTGCCAGCAGCTCGTTCCATCTAGCGGGAGGGCCGACGAGTACAGATACGCAGTATTTT.

The chain couples TRBV7-8 to TRBJ1-3; 7 bases are a match to TRBD1. The CDR3 loop spans 16 amino acids. Germline V lookup: CDR1 SGHVS, CDR2 FQNEAQ. Germline trimming cut 4 bases from V and 5 bases from J; bases unmatched to any gene: 11. The CDR3 sequence: CASSSMRQGNRNTIYF. For the CDR3, the DNA is TGTGCCAGCAGCTCTATGCGACAGGGAAATAGAAACACCATATATTTT.

The chain combines TRBV6-5 with TRBJ2-2; D not resolved. Trimming left V 6 bases short and J 0 bases short, with 8 bases between. The CDR3 runs to 14 residues. Germline lookup yields CDR1 MNHEY and CDR2 SVGAGI. The CDR3 region is CASSVSPNTGELFF. In DNA form, the CDR3 reads TGTGCCAGCAGCGTTAGTCCGAACACCGGGGAGCTGTTTTTT.

The table lists this clone with a few counts. The chain combines TRBV19 with TRBJ1-2; 12 nucleotides line up with TRBD1. In germline, CDR1 is LNHDA, CDR2 SQIVND (reference sequence). The CDR3 is 14 residues long. Trimming removed 6 bases from V and 6 bases from J; junction bases left unmatched: 5. The CDR3 DNA follows: TGTGCCAGTAGACCGGGACAGGGGGCGCATGGCTACACCTTC. Residues: CASRPGQGAHGYTF.